One TCR beta chain is described in this entry. Its antigen is unknown. Sequencing was performed with immunoSEQ multiplex PCR; in TCRdb, only in-frame clones are kept and a portion is missing. Of about 120,000 clones in the sample, roughly 88% were seen once. Documented time point: week 11, during vaccination. Topical imiquimod was applied with each vaccine dose, which held 300 ug of mutant IDH1 20-mer peptide. These data are taken from a study of a mutant IDH1 vaccine in newly diagnosed glioma. About the study: The study started vaccination 4-6 weeks after radiotherapy alone, or with temozolomide cycles. Patients were pretreated with radiotherapy, temozolomide, or both, mostly both.

This receptor was identified in a woman aged 50 to 65 with glioma. The sample in question was PBMCs, obtained from a glioma patient whose treatment included an IDH1 peptide vaccine.

As DNA, the CDR3 is TGTGCCAGCAGTTCTGGTCTTAACTATGGCTACACCTTC. It codes for CASSSGLNYGYTF. This rearrangement joins TRBV28 to TRBJ1-2; D ambiguous. The CDR3 extends over 13 amino acids. V gave up 4 bases and J gave up 1 base, with 7 bases separating them. Germline CDR1 is MDHEN and CDR2 is SYDVKM.